Each of the 21 T cell receptor beta chains below was sequenced from the same sample in a study of shared clonotypes between healthy human individuals. Profiled with immunoSEQ multiplex PCR; TCRdb holds only in-frame clones, not every one. This table holds roughly 2.2 million clones, just over 90% found once. Sequencing used naive CD4+ T cells from PBMCs. The sample's subset: CD45RA+ positively selected. All receptors derive from a man between 18 and 35 years old in good health. Some clones in this sample may be carry-over from other donors' samples.

The chain employs TRBV5-1 and TRBJ2-3; D gene unclear. The CDR3 has 15 amino acids. The V end lost 0 bases, the J end lost 3 bases, and 11 bases lay between the germline ends. The germline V gene encodes CDR1 SGHRS and CDR2 YFSETQ. The chain's CDR3 is CASSLESMATDTQYF. CDR3 DNA sequence: TGCGCCAGCAGCTTGGAGAGCATGGCGACAGATACGCAGTATTTT.

The genes are TRBV5-1 and TRBJ2-7; the D is unclear. Germline V CDR1 and CDR2: SGHRS, YFSETQ. The V and J ends lost 0 bases and 2 bases respectively, with 9 bases between them. The CDR3 is 14 residues long. The CDR3 bases are TGCGCCAGCAGCTTGGACGGCGGAGCCTACGAGCAGTACTTC. Its translation: CASSLDGGAYEQYF.

This chain links TRBV30 with TRBJ2-5; D is unclear. The tail of the sequence fits TRBJ2-7 better, so the J call may be wrong. From germline, CDR1 is GTSNPN and CDR2 SVGIG (reference sequence). CDR3 size: 13 residues. CDR3 in DNA: TGTGCCTGGAGTGTACCTGAGAAATACGAGCAGTACTTC. Its protein product is CAWSVPEKYEQYF.

This chain links TRBV28 with TRBJ1-2; D is perhaps TRBD1 (6 bases). Germline CDR1 is MDHEN and CDR2 is SYDVKM. This CDR3 is built from 18 residues. The V end lost 8 bases, the J end lost 0 bases, and 25 bases lay between the germline ends. The CDR3 nucleotides are TGTGCCAGCTTTTCGGACCCCGGACGAGGGACACCTAACTATGGCTACACCTTC. This codes for CASFSDPGRGTPNYGYTF.

The chain has TRBV28 and TRBJ2-7; D may be TRBD2 (6 bases). This CDR3 region has 14 residues. Between the trimmed V and J ends, which lost 4 bases and 6 bases, there was a span of 16 bases. CDR1 and CDR2 from the germline V gene are MDHEN and SYDVKM. The CDR3 sequence: CASSSRGVQGEQYF. The CDR3 nucleotides read TGTGCCAGCAGTTCACGCGGGGTCCAGGGCGAGCAGTACTTC.

The CDR3 reads CSVRDGGQETQYF. CDR3 sequence (DNA): TGCAGCGTCAGGGACGGGGGGCAAGAGACCCAGTACTTC. The V gene is TRBV29-1, the J gene TRBJ2-5; 7 positions agree with TRBD2. Germline-derived CDR1 and CDR2 are SQVTM and ANQGSEA. V dropped 6 bases and J dropped 2; count of bases not matched to a gene: 6. The CDR3 runs to 13 residues.

This chain joins TRBV11-2 and TRBJ2-2; D might be TRBD1 or TRBD2, each matching 5 bases. CDR3 size: 15 residues. Per the germline V gene, CDR1 is SGHAT and CDR2 is FQNNGV. Trimming took 5 bases from V and 6 from J, leaving 16 bases between them. The CDR3 DNA follows: TGTGCCAGCAGCCTTTTTTTCTCGGGGCCCGGGGAGCTGTTTTTT. It encodes CASSLFFSGPGELFF.

This sequence joins TRBV5-6 and TRBJ2-1; 8 bases map to TRBD2. V lost 3 bases, J lost 5 bases, and 7 bases stayed unmatched. Germline V gene sequence: CDR1 SGHDT, CDR2 YYEEEE. The length of the CDR3 is 15 residues. The CDR3 reads CASSSLADFNNEQFF. The CDR3 bases are TGTGCCAGCAGCTCACTAGCGGATTTTAACAATGAGCAGTTCTTC.

The chain employs TRBV5-1 and TRBJ2-3; TRBD2 aligns across 14 bases. Germline CDR1 and CDR2: SGHRS and YFSETQ. Trimming cost V 4 bases and J 2 bases; bases outside gene matches: 6. The CDR3 sequence is 17 residues long. CDR3 amino acids: CASSTRTSGGYTDTQYF. The CDR3 nucleotides read TGCGCCAGCAGCACCCGGACTAGCGGGGGGTACACAGATACGCAGTATTTT. The variable domain in full, with the rest retrieved from reference TRBV5-1 and TRBJ2-3, is KAGVTQTPRYLIKTRGQQVTLSCSPISGHRSVSWYQQTPGQGLQFLFEYFSETQRNKGNFPGRFSGRQFSNSRSEMNVSTLELGDSALYLCASSTRTSGGYTDTQYFGPGTRLTVL.

The chain combines TRBV5-1 with TRBJ2-3; D may be TRBD2 (5 bases). Trimming removed 6 bases from V and 2 bases from J, with 16 bases in between. The CDR3 consists of 15 residues. Germline V lookup: CDR1 SGHRS, CDR2 YFSETQ. As DNA, the CDR3 is TGCGCCAGCACCCCCTCGGGAATGGACACAGATACGCAGTATTTT. Translation: CASTPSGMDTDTQYF.

The chain uses TRBV5-4 and TRBJ2-6, with D unclear. The CDR3 covers 13 residues. The V end was cut by 1 base, the J end by 4 bases, with 3 bases between. Germline lookup yields CDR1 SGHNT and CDR2 YYREEE (reference sequence). The CDR3 sequence is CASSLFGANVLTF. As DNA, the CDR3 is TGTGCCAGCAGCTTGTTCGGGGCCAACGTCCTGACTTTC. The full variable domain, its missing parts supplied by reference TRBV5-4 and TRBJ2-6, is ETGVTQSPTHLIKTRGQQVTLRCSSQSGHNTVSWYQQALGQGPQFIFQYYREEENGRGNFPPRFSGLQFPNYSSELNVNALELDDSALYLCASSLFGANVLTFGAGSRLTVL.

The chain uses TRBV13 and TRBJ1-2; tentatively, D is TRBD1 (5 bases). Germline values: CDR1 PRHDT, CDR2 FYEKMQ (reference sequence). The CDR3 totals 14 residues. V lost 1 base and J 8 bases, leaving 14 bases between the germline ends. This CDR3 is CASSLDGGAGGYTF. The CDR3 DNA follows: TGTGCCAGCAGCTTAGATGGAGGGGCGGGAGGCTACACCTTC.

The chain couples TRBV28 to TRBJ1-2; 11 bases fit TRBD1. CDR1 and CDR2 (germline): MDHEN, SYDVKM. The CDR3 length is 15 residues. Trimming took 6 bases from V and 8 from J; bases not matched to a gene: 11. CDR3 nucleotides: TGTGCCAGCAGCCGAGGACAGGGGGCAGCCAGAGGCTACACCTTC. Protein sequence: CASSRGQGAARGYTF.

Worth noting for this clone: The same CDR3 can be traced to other DNA sequences in this sample. The CDR3 protein is CASSLGFYEQYF. The CDR3 DNA is TGTGCCAGCAGTTTAGGTTTCTACGAGCAGTACTTC. The chain has TRBV28 and TRBJ2-7; no reliable D call. The CDR3 extends over 12 amino acids. Germline V lookup: CDR1 MDHEN, CDR2 SYDVKM. Trimming took 2 bases from V and 3 from J, leaving 5 bases between them.

The chain carries TRBV21-1 and TRBJ2-1. TRBV21-1 is annotated as a pseudogene. This CDR3 spans 20 amino acids. CDR3 in DNA: TGTGCCAGCAGCCCCGACCGGGCAAAAACTGAACCCTGTTCCTACAATGAGCAGTTCTTC. Translated, it gives CASSPDRAKTEPCSYNEQFF.

Comment on this clone: Other DNA sequences within the sample encode an identical CDR3. J is TRBJ2-1 and V is TRBV11-3; unclear D gene. V was trimmed by 2 bases and J by 3 bases, leaving 8 bases between them. Germline V gene sequence: CDR1 SGHNT, CDR2 YENEEA. The CDR3 spans 14 residues. This CDR3 reads CASSLTGFYNEQFF. CDR3 nucleotide sequence: TGTGCCAGCAGCTTAACTGGGTTCTACAATGAGCAGTTCTTC. Together with reference TRBV11-3 and TRBJ2-1, the CDR3 gives the full variable domain: EAGVVQSPRYKIIEKKQPVAFWCNPISGHNTLYWYLQNLGQGPELLIRYENEEAVDDSQLPKDRFSAERLKGVDSTLKIQPAELGDSAVYLCASSLTGFYNEQFFGPGTRLTVL.

V usage is TRBV9 and J usage is TRBJ1-3; D gene unclear. The CDR3 loop spans 16 amino acids. Trimming removed 5 bases from V and 3 bases from J, with 18 bases in between. Per the germline V gene, CDR1 is SGDLS and CDR2 is YYNGEE. DNA for the CDR3: TGTGCCAGCAGTAAACCGCTGCCGGGGTTTGGAAACACCATATATTTT. This translates into CASSKPLPGFGNTIYF.

This clone appeared a single time. The chain couples TRBV7-3 to TRBJ2-5; 9 nucleotides line up with TRBD2. J lost 2 bases, V lost 2 bases, and 6 bases had no gene match. Germline CDR1 and CDR2: SGHTA and FQGTGA. CDR3 length: 16 amino acids. The CDR3 spells CASSLLGLAQQETQYF. In DNA form, the CDR3 reads TGTGCCAGCAGCTTACTGGGACTAGCACAACAAGAGACCCAGTACTTC.

The CDR3 bases are TGTGCCAGCCAGGCACTCGGGACAGCCCGACATTTCACAGATACGCAGTATTTT. It specifies CASQALGTARHFTDTQYF. This sequence joins TRBV28 and TRBJ2-3; 7 bases align to TRBD1. The CDR3 runs to 18 residues. Germline values: CDR1 MDHEN, CDR2 SYDVKM. V was clipped by 8 bases and J by 2 bases; unmatched bases: 19. The whole variable domain, filled in from reference TRBV28 and TRBJ2-3, reads DVKVTQSSRYLVKRTGEKVFLECVQDMDHENMFWYRQDPGLGLRLIYFSYDVKMKEKGDIPEGYSVSREKKERFSLILESASTNQTSMYLCASQALGTARHFTDTQYFGPGTRLTVL.

The rearrangement links TRBV7-5 to TRBJ1-5. TRBV7-5 is described as a pseudogene. The length of the CDR3 is 12 residues. The CDR3 DNA follows: TGTGTCAGAAGCATGAGCAATCAGCCCCAGCATTTT. This codes for CVRSMSNQPQHF.

In this sample, this clone turned up once. The CDR3 region has the DNA TGTGCCAGCTCGCAGGCCGTCGGTGGGCCAGATACGCAGTATTTT. Residues: CASSQAVGGPDTQYF. The chain has TRBV18 and TRBJ2-3; unclear D gene. V lost 6 bases, J lost 4 bases, and 17 bases lay in between. This CDR3 has 15 amino acids. Germline CDR1 and CDR2: KGHSH and LQKENI. Filled out from reference TRBV18 and TRBJ2-3, the complete variable domain reads NAGVMQNPRHLVRRRGQEARLRCSPMKGHSHVYWYRQLPEEGLKFMVYLQKENIIDESGMPKERFSAEFPKEGPSILRIQQVVRGDSAAYFCASSQAVGGPDTQYFGPGTRLTVL.